This passage covers 2 T cell receptor beta chains from one sample sequenced in a study of response to subunit inactivated influenza vaccine. Using its own MiXCR run on the RT-PCR reads, TCRdb lists one record per CDR3 protein. The sample has about 580,000 distinct CDR3 sequences, 14% seen once. The sample was PBMCs from blood, taken 11 to 12 days after vaccination. Receptor source: a man aged 50-60 years who received an inactivated influenza vaccine.

This clonotype has just a few counts. The chain recombines TRBV5-1 with TRBJ2-3, with TRBD2 as a possible D gene (6 bases). V was trimmed by 0 bases and J by 1 base, leaving 9 bases between them. This CDR3 has 15 residues. Germline CDR1 is SGHRS and CDR2 is YFSETQ. The CDR3 spells CASSLETSRTDTQYF. In DNA form, the CDR3 reads TGCGCCAGCAGCTTGGAAACTAGCCGCACAGATACGCAGTATTTT.

The sample holds many counts of this clonotype. The rearrangement links TRBV6-5 to TRBJ2-7, with TRBD2 identical over 11 bases. Germline-derived CDR1 and CDR2 are MNHEY and SVGAGI. Trimming cost V 0 bases and J 9 bases; bases outside gene matches: 4. The CDR3 covers 14 residues. CDR3 coding DNA: TGTGCCAGCAGTTACTCGACTAGCGGGACTGGGCAGTACTTC. Encoded protein: CASSYSTSGTGQYF.